The 18 T cell receptor beta chains reported below all come from one sample, sequenced in a study of cytomegalovirus exposure and HLA in healthy donors. PCR used 60 Vbeta primers and 13 Jbeta primers. Clones were read by immunoSEQ multiplex PCR, and TCRdb kept only the in-frame ones, dropping some. The table shows under 150,000 clones, with around 10% occurring only once. The specimen sequenced was PBMCs. The source is a male donor in good health and CMV-seronegative.

The chain couples TRBV27 to TRBJ1-4, with TRBD1 matching over 9 bases. Germline CDR1 MNHEY, CDR2 SMNVEV (reference sequence). J lost 8 bases, V lost 4 bases, and 8 bases had no gene match. This CDR3 has 15 residues. The CDR3 coding sequence is TGTGCCAGCAGTTCCCGGGACAGGGAAGGAGAAAAACTGTTTTTT. Translated: CASSSRDREGEKLFF.

J is TRBJ2-1 and V is TRBV4-3; TRBD2 agrees at 14 bases. Germline lookup yields CDR1 LGHNA and CDR2 YSLEER. The V segment lost 3 bases and the J segment 7 bases; nucleotides outside the gene matches: 5. The CDR3 extends over 16 amino acids. In nucleotides, the CDR3 is TGCGCCAGCAGCCACGGGACTAGCGGGGGAGAGAATGAGCAGTTCTTC. Amino acids: CASSHGTSGGENEQFF.

The chain is built from TRBV5-4 and TRBJ2-1, with 8 bases that match TRBD2. The ends lost 2 bases at V and 6 bases at J; junction bases unmatched: 7. The CDR3 runs 15 residues. CDR1 and CDR2 from the germline V gene are SGHNT and YYREEE (reference sequence). DNA of the CDR3: TGTGCCAGCAGCTTCATGGTTAGCGGGACCAATGAGCAGTTCTTC. This gives the protein CASSFMVSGTNEQFF.

This clone was counted only a few times. This rearrangement joins TRBV28 to TRBJ1-2, with D unclear. CDR3 length equals 12 residues. V shed 3 bases and J shed 7 bases, with 9 bases lying between them. CDR1 and CDR2 from the germline V gene are MDHEN and SYDVKM. The CDR3 reads CASSLGGFGYTF. The CDR3 nucleotides read TGTGCCAGCAGTTTGGGAGGGTTTGGCTACACCTTC.

The chain uses TRBV6-1 and TRBJ2-7; TRBD2 aligns across 9 bases. CDR1 is MNHNS, CDR2 SASEGT, per germline. V lost 3 bases, J lost 3 bases, and 6 bases stayed unmatched. There are 15 residues in the CDR3. The CDR3: CASSDPGTSLYEQYF. The CDR3 nucleotides read TGTGCCAGCAGTGACCCCGGGACTAGCCTCTACGAGCAGTACTTC.

The chain has TRBV5-8 and TRBJ2-6; D call uncertain. This CDR3 is built from 11 residues. Trimming removed 4 bases from V and 10 bases from J, with 6 bases in between. Germline V CDR1 and CDR2: SGHTS, YDEGEE. CDR3 amino acids: CASSPFNVLTF. In DNA, the CDR3 is TGTGCCAGCAGCCCTTTTAACGTCCTGACTTTC. Supplemented by reference TRBV5-8 and TRBJ2-6, the full variable domain reads EAGVTQSPTHLIKTRGQQATLRCSPISGHTSVYWYQQALGLGLQFLLWYDEGEERNRGNFPPRFSGRQFPNYSSELNVNALELEDSALYLCASSPFNVLTFGAGSRLTVL.

This clone came up a few times. This chain uses TRBV2 with TRBJ1-5, with TRBD1 as a possible D gene (6 bases). This CDR3 has 15 residues. V was shortened by 5 bases and J by 2 bases, with 13 bases between the two germline ends. Germline CDR1 is SNHLY and CDR2 is FYNNEI. CDR3 nucleotide sequence: TGTGCCAGCAGTTTCGACAGGTCGGGCAATCAGCCCCAGCATTTT. Its protein product is CASSFDRSGNQPQHF. Full variable domain (missing parts from reference TRBV2 and TRBJ1-5): EPEVTQTPSHQVTQMGQEVILRCVPISNHLYFYWYRQILGQKVEFLVSFYNNEISEKSEIFDDQFSVERPDGSNFTLKIRSTKLEDSAMYFCASSFDRSGNQPQHFGDGTRLSIL.

This chain uses TRBV7-2 with TRBJ2-7; weak D call: TRBD1 (6 bases). CDR1 and CDR2 (germline): SGHTA, FQGNSA. V dropped 1 base and J dropped 3 bases, with 13 bases sitting between them. CDR3 length equals 15 residues. The DNA for the CDR3 is TGTGCCAGCAGCTTAGTCGGACAGACCAACTACGAGCAGTACTTC. The encoded protein is CASSLVGQTNYEQYF.

This chain joins TRBV19 and TRBJ2-1; 9 positions agree with TRBD1. Germline V gene lookup returns CDR1 LNHDA and CDR2 SQIVND (reference sequence). The CDR3 has 15 residues. V shed 1 base, J shed 6 bases, and the junction held 4 bases outside the gene matches. The CDR3: CASSIGPGQGNEQFF. The CDR3 DNA reads as TGTGCCAGTAGTATAGGACCGGGACAGGGCAATGAGCAGTTCTTC.

The rearrangement joins TRBV9 to TRBJ1-6; D possibly corresponds to TRBD1 (5 bases). This CDR3 contains 16 residues. Germline V gives CDR1 SGDLS, CDR2 YYNGEE. V was clipped by 0 bases and J by 10 bases, with 17 bases between them. CDR3 nucleotide sequence: TGTGCCAGCAGCGTAGAACAGGCGGGGAGAGGATCACCCCTCCACTTT. It yields the protein CASSVEQAGRGSPLHF.

J is TRBJ2-2 and V is TRBV4-3, with 9 positions matching TRBD1. The CDR3 length is 17 residues. Germline V gene sequence: CDR1 LGHNA, CDR2 YSLEER. With 0 bases clipped from V and 2 bases from J, the junction kept 4 bases outside the gene matches. CDR3 nucleotides: TGCGCCAGCAGCCAAGATAGGGGACAGGGAAACACCGGGGAGCTGTTTTTT. Its protein product is CASSQDRGQGNTGELFF.

This clone was found a few times. The rearrangement uses TRBV14 and TRBJ2-3, with a tentative D call TRBD1 (5 bases). Germline lookup yields CDR1 SGHDN and CDR2 FVKESK. Trimming pared 3 bases from V and 2 bases from J, leaving 12 bases between. The CDR3 sequence is 15 residues long. The CDR3 nucleotides are TGTGCCAGCAGCCAGGACCCAGGGTTCACAGATACGCAGTATTTT. Translated, it gives CASSQDPGFTDTQYF.

This clone was recorded once. It is likely a read error, because the conserved phenylalanine at the end of the CDR3 is missing. The rearrangement links TRBV18 to TRBJ1-2, with 7 bases that match TRBD1. CDR3 length: 16 amino acids. Germline V gene sequence: CDR1 KGHSH, CDR2 LQKENI. Trimming at V came to 3 bases and at J to 5 bases, leaving 12 bases not matched to a gene. The CDR3 protein is CASSPTGDSTGYGYTV. CDR3 nucleotide sequence: TGTGCCAGCTCACCTACAGGGGACTCGACTGGATATGGCTACACCGTC.

The CDR3 coding sequence is TGTGCCAGTAGTAAGTTATTAGCGGGAGGGCCTGGGGAGCAGTTCTTC. Residues: CASSKLLAGGPGEQFF. The J gene is TRBJ2-1, the V gene TRBV19; TRBD2 agrees at 11 bases. Germline assignment: CDR1 LNHDA and CDR2 SQIVND (reference sequence). The CDR3 is made up of 16 amino acids. J was trimmed by 10 bases and V by 4 bases; bases with no gene match: 12. The whole variable domain, remainder taken from reference TRBV19 and TRBJ2-1, is DGGITQSPKYLFRKEGQNVTLSCEQNLNHDAMYWYRQDPGQGLRLIYYSQIVNDFQKGDIAEGYSVSREKKESFPLTVTSAQKNPTAFYLCASSKLLAGGPGEQFFGPGTRLTVL.

The chain has TRBV13 and TRBJ2-3, with D tentatively TRBD2 (6 bases). Trimming took 5 bases from V and 6 from J, leaving 9 bases between them. The V gene's germline CDR1 is PRHDT and CDR2 FYEKMQ (reference sequence). The CDR3 is 12 amino acids. This CDR3 reads CASSRRGDTQYF. CDR3 coding DNA: TGTGCCAGCAGCCGACGGGGGGATACGCAGTATTTT.

This clone was detected only a few times. The chain couples TRBV27 to TRBJ1-2; D unresolved. CDR3 size: 13 residues. Germline V gene sequence: CDR1 MNHEY, CDR2 SMNVEV (reference sequence). With 6 bases removed from V and 8 bases from J, the gap between germline ends came to 16 bases. CDR3 nucleotide sequence: TGTGCCAGCAGGTCAGACTTGGGAGTCGGCTACACCTTC. Amino acids: CASRSDLGVGYTF.

This clone was found a few times. The genes are TRBV28 and TRBJ1-1, with D possibly TRBD1 on 5 matching bases. This CDR3 has 12 residues. Germline V gene sequence: CDR1 MDHEN, CDR2 SYDVKM. Trimming cost V 5 bases and J 10 bases, with 14 bases left between them. The chain's CDR3 is CASSLAGGLAFF. The CDR3 coding sequence is TGTGCCAGCAGTCTCGCCGGGGGTTTAGCTTTCTTT.

This clone was counted a few times. J is TRBJ2-1 and V is TRBV11-1; D is unresolved. The CDR3 consists of 18 residues. The germline gives CDR1 SGHAT, CDR2 FQDESV (reference sequence). V gave up 3 bases and J gave up 3 bases, with 21 bases separating them. The DNA for the CDR3 is TGTGCCAGCAGCTTGAGTGTGGGTGGAGCGTTAATCTACAATGAGCAGTTCTTC. Its protein product is CASSLSVGGALIYNEQFF. The whole variable domain, remainder taken from reference TRBV11-1 and TRBJ2-1, is EAEVAQSPRYKITEKSQAVAFWCDPISGHATLYWYRQILGQGPELLVQFQDESVVDDSQLPKDRFSAERLKGVDSTLKIQPAELGDSAMYLCASSLSVGGALIYNEQFFGPGTRLTVL.